These 25 T cell receptor beta chains share one sample of origin, sequenced in a study of blood T cell repertoires in COVID-19. The data were produced by immunoSEQ multiplex PCR, yet TCRdb's version contains in-frame clones alone and is incomplete. The sample holds about 150,000 clones; 87% are singletons and the top ten take around 4%. The material sequenced was peripheral blood. The receptors were sampled from an older woman with active or convalescent COVID-19.

The chain is built from TRBV18 and TRBJ1-5; 8 positions match TRBD1. V shed 3 bases and J 6 bases; nucleotides not matched to a gene: 13. CDR3 length: 17 residues. The germline V gene encodes CDR1 KGHSH and CDR2 LQKENI. CDR3 residues: CASSPNSAGGNFQPQHF. CDR3 nucleotides: TGTGCCAGCTCACCTAACTCCGCAGGGGGCAATTTTCAGCCCCAGCATTTT.

This chain links TRBV19 with TRBJ2-1; 12 nucleotides align to TRBD2. In germline, CDR1 is LNHDA, CDR2 SQIVND (reference sequence). Unmatched junction bases numbered 19, after V lost 6 bases and J lost 1 base. This CDR3 contains 21 residues. CDR3 in amino acids: CASSISAILAGGRGSYNEQFF. CDR3 in DNA: TGTGCCAGTAGCATTTCCGCCATACTAGCGGGGGGCCGAGGATCCTACAATGAGCAGTTCTTC.

The rearrangement joins TRBV5-6 to TRBJ2-5; TRBD1 might be the D (6 bases). The CDR3 has 14 residues. From germline, CDR1 is SGHDT and CDR2 YYEEEE. With 0 bases removed from V and 6 bases from J, the gap between germline ends came to 12 bases. The CDR3 bases are TGTGCCAGCAGCTTGGCAACAGGGACGAAGACCCAGTACTTC. It codes for CASSLATGTKTQYF. Based on the CDR3 plus reference TRBV5-6 and TRBJ2-5, the full variable domain is DAGVTQSPTHLIKTRGQQVTLRCSPKSGHDTVSWYQQALGQGPQFIFQYYEEEERQRGNFPDRFSGHQFPNYSSELNVNALLLGDSALYLCASSLATGTKTQYFGPGTRLLVL.

The CDR3: CASSPGQSNSPLHF. The CDR3 coding sequence is TGCGCCAGCAGCCCTGGACAGTCGAATTCACCCCTCCACTTT. The chain is built from TRBV4-3 and TRBJ1-6, with D possibly TRBD1 on 6 matching bases. This CDR3 comprises 14 residues. V lost 4 bases to trimming and J lost 7 bases, with 11 bases between them. The germline gives CDR1 LGHNA, CDR2 YSLEER.

The chain combines TRBV19 with TRBJ2-7; a possible D gene is TRBD2 (7 bases). This CDR3 has 15 amino acids. V gave up 3 bases and J gave up 1 base, with 13 bases separating them. The germline CDR1 and CDR2 sequences are LNHDA and SQIVND (reference sequence). CDR3 loop: CASSISGGLSYEQYF. CDR3 coding DNA: TGTGCCAGTAGTATTTCGGGGGGCCTTTCCTACGAGCAGTACTTC.

The chain is built from TRBV9 and TRBJ1-2; 11 nucleotides agree with TRBD1. Unmatched junction bases numbered 9, after V lost 6 bases and J lost 8 bases. The CDR3 is 14 residues long. Germline loops: CDR1 SGDLS, CDR2 YYNGEE. CDR3 sequence (DNA): TGTGCCAGCACCAGCACCGGGACAGGGGGAGGCTACACCTTC. Its protein product is CASTSTGTGGGYTF.

This chain joins TRBV7-2 and TRBJ1-1, with 7 bases aligning to TRBD1. From germline, CDR1 is SGHTA and CDR2 FQGNSA. The CDR3 runs to 15 residues. V dropped 4 bases and J dropped 6; count of bases not matched to a gene: 11. The CDR3: CASSSKTGMSAEAFF. As DNA, the CDR3 is TGTGCCAGCAGCTCAAAGACAGGGATGTCCGCTGAAGCTTTCTTT.

This chain connects TRBV6-1 to TRBJ1-2, with unresolved D. The germline V gene encodes CDR1 MNHNS and CDR2 SASEGT. The length of the CDR3 is 14 residues. V lost 3 bases to trimming and J lost 2 bases, with 10 bases between them. The CDR3: CASSDWGGNYGYTF. The CDR3 coding sequence is TGTGCCAGCAGTGATTGGGGAGGGAACTATGGCTACACCTTC.

V gene TRBV7-2 combines with J gene TRBJ1-5; 7 bases fit TRBD1. V lost 4 bases to trimming and J lost 2 bases; unmatched junction nucleotides: 14. From germline, CDR1 is SGHTA and CDR2 FQGNSA. The CDR3 is made up of 18 amino acids. CDR3 in amino acids: CASSSRLKTGIGNQPQHF. As DNA, the CDR3 is TGTGCCAGCAGCTCCCGCCTAAAGACAGGGATAGGCAATCAGCCCCAGCATTTT.

This chain connects TRBV2 to TRBJ2-2, with TRBD2 identical over 9 bases. The V and J ends lost 0 bases and 2 bases, in that order; junction bases with no gene match: 4. Germline CDR1 SNHLY, CDR2 FYNNEI. This CDR3 comprises 17 residues. The CDR3 DNA sequence: TGTGCCAGCAGTGAAGCCCTAGCGGGGATAAACACCGGGGAGCTGTTTTTT. Its translation is CASSEALAGINTGELFF.

This chain connects TRBV7-2 to TRBJ1-6; no firm D call. Trimming left V 5 bases short and J 5 bases short, with 19 bases between. Germline values: CDR1 SGHTA, CDR2 FQGNSA. The CDR3 consists of 17 residues. The CDR3 bases are TGTGCCAGCAGCCCCGCGGGCATCGGGTTGAATAATTCACCCCTCCACTTT. This gives the protein CASSPAGIGLNNSPLHF.

About this clone itself: At one of its ends the junction is not consistent with the germline gene, which may arise from a read error. The chain combines TRBV12-3 or TRBV12-4 with TRBJ1-2; 7 bases align to TRBD1. This CDR3 comprises 13 residues. Written as DNA, the CDR3 is TGTGCCAGCAAACCGACAGGACAGGTCGGACCTGACTTC. It translates to CASKPTGQVGPDF.

J is TRBJ1-5 and V is TRBV10-3; 10 nucleotides line up with TRBD1. V was pared by 6 bases and J by 8 bases, with 10 bases of the junction left unmatched. Germline CDR1 and CDR2: ENHRY and SYGVKD. This CDR3 has 15 residues. CDR3 coding DNA: TGTGCCATCAGCCCGGACAGGGGGGTCTTTGAGCCCCAGCATTTT. Its translation is CAISPDRGVFEPQHF.

This chain joins TRBV11-2 and TRBJ2-5; 8 bases are shared with TRBD2. In germline, CDR1 is SGHAT, CDR2 FQNNGV. Trimming at V came to 5 bases and at J to 6 bases, leaving 11 bases not matched to a gene. CDR3 size: 15 residues. The CDR3 DNA sequence: TGTGCCAGCAGCCCCCGGGGTAGCGGGGAACAGACCCAGTACTTC. Translated: CASSPRGSGEQTQYF. Looking up the rest from reference TRBV11-2 and TRBJ2-5 gives the full variable domain: EAGVAQSPRYKIIEKRQSVAFWCNPISGHATLYWYQQILGQGPKLLIQFQNNGVVDDSQLPKDRFSAERLKGVDSTLKIQPAKLEDSAVYLCASSPRGSGEQTQYFGPGTRLLVL.

The V and J genes are TRBV3-1 (or the pseudogene TRBV3-2) and TRBJ2-1; 9 nucleotides line up with TRBD2. The germline V gene encodes CDR1 LGHDT and CDR2 YNNKEL (reference sequence). The CDR3 has 18 residues. Trimming at V came to 3 bases and at J to 3 bases, leaving 12 bases not matched to a gene. The CDR3 region is CASSHSAGGHHIYNEQFF. DNA for the CDR3: TGTGCCAGCAGCCATAGCGCGGGGGGGCATCATATCTACAATGAGCAGTTCTTC.

J is TRBJ1-1 and V is TRBV5-1, with 7 bases fitting TRBD1. The CDR3 contains 14 residues. V dropped 4 bases and J dropped 1; count of bases not matched to a gene: 4. Germline CDR1 reads SGHRS; CDR2 reads YFSETQ. DNA for the CDR3: TGCGCCAGCAGCGGGGACAGAGCGAACACTGAAGCTTTCTTT. This gives the protein CASSGDRANTEAFF. Full variable domain (rest looked up from reference TRBV5-1 and TRBJ1-1): KAGVTQTPRYLIKTRGQQVTLSCSPISGHRSVSWYQQTPGQGLQFLFEYFSETQRNKGNFPGRFSGRQFSNSRSEMNVSTLELGDSALYLCASSGDRANTEAFFGQGTRLTVV.

This clone was seen more than once but under ten times. The chain carries TRBV5-1 and TRBJ1-1, with D possibly TRBD1 on 6 matching bases. V was shortened by 0 bases and J by 5 bases, with 8 bases between the two germline ends. The CDR3 runs to 13 residues. Germline values: CDR1 SGHRS, CDR2 YFSETQ. The DNA of the CDR3 is TGCGCCAGCAGCTTGGACGACAGGACTGAAGCTTTCTTT. Encoded protein: CASSLDDRTEAFF.

The chain combines TRBV5-1 with TRBJ2-3; TRBD2 aligns across 7 bases. The germline V gene has CDR1 SGHRS and CDR2 YFSETQ. CDR3 size: 14 residues. The trim removed 6 bases at V and 4 bases at J, leaving 8 bases unmatched. The CDR3 DNA follows: TGCGCCAGCAAGTCTAGCGGTGGTGCAGATACGCAGTATTTT. Amino acid sequence: CASKSSGGADTQYF. Complete variable domain (other parts from reference TRBV5-1 and TRBJ2-3): KAGVTQTPRYLIKTRGQQVTLSCSPISGHRSVSWYQQTPGQGLQFLFEYFSETQRNKGNFPGRFSGRQFSNSRSEMNVSTLELGDSALYLCASKSSGGADTQYFGPGTRLTVL.

The V and J genes are TRBV5-8 and TRBJ2-1; TRBD1 might be the D (6 bases). The V end lost 4 bases, the J end lost 8 bases, and 13 bases lay between the germline ends. Germline-derived CDR1 and CDR2 are SGHTS and YDEGEE. The CDR3 loop spans 13 amino acids. The CDR3 here is CASSIQGTHEQFF. The CDR3 DNA follows: TGTGCCAGCAGCATACAGGGAACCCATGAGCAGTTCTTC.

V gene TRBV18 combines with J gene TRBJ1-4; D unresolved. Trimming cost V 1 base and J 6 bases, with 9 bases left between them. Germline V gene sequence: CDR1 KGHSH, CDR2 LQKENI. The CDR3 consists of 14 residues. CDR3 coding DNA: TGTGCCAGCTCACCACGTCGGGATGATGAAAAACTGTTTTTT. It translates to CASSPRRDDEKLFF. The entire variable domain, with the rest obtained from reference TRBV18 and TRBJ1-4, is as follows: NAGVMQNPRHLVRRRGQEARLRCSPMKGHSHVYWYRQLPEEGLKFMVYLQKENIIDESGMPKERFSAEFPKEGPSILRIQQVVRGDSAAYFCASSPRRDDEKLFFGSGTQLSVL.

This sequence joins TRBV5-1 and TRBJ2-7, with D perhaps matching TRBD1 (5 bases). Trimming removed 0 bases at V and 5 bases at J, with 12 bases between. The germline gives CDR1 SGHRS, CDR2 YFSETQ. The CDR3 runs to 14 residues. The CDR3 coding sequence is TGCGCCAGCAGCTTGGGGGGCCAACTGGACGAGCAGTACTTC. This codes for CASSLGGQLDEQYF.

The chain links TRBV2 to TRBJ1-2; D possibly corresponds to TRBD1 (5 bases). The CDR3 consists of 13 residues. Germline V gene data show CDR1 as SNHLY and CDR2 as FYNNEI. Trimming cost V 10 bases and J 4 bases, with 16 bases left between them. In nucleotides, the CDR3 is TGTGCCACCCGGGGGGGAGTAGGCTATGGCTACACCTTC. Translated, it gives CATRGGVGYGYTF.

This chain links TRBV11-2 with TRBJ1-5, with no clear D. Trimming cost V 5 bases and J 4 bases, with 9 bases left between them. CDR3 size: 13 residues. Germline V gene sequence: CDR1 SGHAT, CDR2 FQNNGV. The CDR3 region has the DNA TGTGCCAGCAGCCAAGAAGCGAATCAGCCCCAGCATTTT. This codes for CASSQEANQPQHF.

The rearrangement joins TRBV20-1 to TRBJ1-2; TRBD1 might be the D (6 bases). With 6 bases removed from V and 4 bases from J, the gap between germline ends came to 9 bases. The germline V gene has CDR1 DFQATT and CDR2 SNEGSKA (reference sequence). The CDR3 has 11 amino acids. CDR3: CSATGTYGYTF. Written as DNA, the CDR3 is TGCAGTGCCACAGGGACCTATGGCTACACCTTC.

In this sample, this clone turned up once. This sequence joins TRBV2 and TRBJ1-2; 7 bases line up with TRBD1. This CDR3 region has 15 residues. The ends lost 7 bases at V and 4 bases at J; junction bases unmatched: 12. Germline CDR1 is SNHLY and CDR2 is FYNNEI. CDR3 nucleotide sequence: TGTGCCAGCAAACGAAGACAGGGATCCCCCTATGGCTACACCTTC. It translates to CASKRRQGSPYGYTF.